Described below is a single TCR beta chain sequence and its context. No antigen is known for it. The validation cohort, a group of some 120 subjects, included the donors and was separate from the roughly 720-subject first cohort. The sample comes from a study of cytomegalovirus exposure and HLA in healthy donors. On the study more broadly: It was reported in a later analysis that the 120 validation repertoires used the same platform as the roughly 700 first-cohort repertoires. General study results and limits: Specificity for CMV antigens was confirmed in vitro for a few of the CMV-associated chains. Researchers catalogued some 160 TCR beta chains as cytomegalovirus-associated.

TCRdb keeps only in-frame clones here, not all; method: immunoSEQ multiplex PCR. The data hold about 110,000 clones, with around 87% observed a single time. The sequence was collected from a woman between 18 and 29 years old in good health and CMV-seropositive. Sequencing input: PBMCs.

CDR3 nucleotide sequence: TGTGCCACCACTACTAGCGGGCCCAGTAAGACCGGGGAGCTGTTTTTT. This codes for CATTTSGPSKTGELFF. The V call is TRBV2, the J call TRBJ2-2; 9 bases are a match to TRBD2. The CDR3 covers 16 residues. After removal of 10 bases from V and 5 bases from J, the junction contained 14 bases not matched to a gene. Germline CDR1 is SNHLY and CDR2 is FYNNEI. The full variable domain, rest sourced from reference TRBV2 and TRBJ2-2, is EPEVTQTPSHQVTQMGQEVILRCVPISNHLYFYWYRQILGQKVEFLVSFYNNEISEKSEIFDDQFSVERPDGSNFTLKIRSTKLEDSAMYFCATTTSGPSKTGELFFGEGSRLTVL.